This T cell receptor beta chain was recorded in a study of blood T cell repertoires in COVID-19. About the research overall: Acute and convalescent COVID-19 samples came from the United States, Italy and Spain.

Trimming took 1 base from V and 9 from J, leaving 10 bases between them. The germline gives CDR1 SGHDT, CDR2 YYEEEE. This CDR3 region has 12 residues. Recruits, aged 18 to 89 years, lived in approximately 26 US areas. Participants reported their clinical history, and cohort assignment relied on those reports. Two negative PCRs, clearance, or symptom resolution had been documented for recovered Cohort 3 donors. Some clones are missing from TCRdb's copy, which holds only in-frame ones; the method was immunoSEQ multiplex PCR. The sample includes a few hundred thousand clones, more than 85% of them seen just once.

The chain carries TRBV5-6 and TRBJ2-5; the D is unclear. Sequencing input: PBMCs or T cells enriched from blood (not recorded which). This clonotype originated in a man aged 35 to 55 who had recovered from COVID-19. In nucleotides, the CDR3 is TGTGCCAGCAGCTTGAGTGCGGCGGCCCAGTACTTC. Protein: CASSLSAAAQYF.